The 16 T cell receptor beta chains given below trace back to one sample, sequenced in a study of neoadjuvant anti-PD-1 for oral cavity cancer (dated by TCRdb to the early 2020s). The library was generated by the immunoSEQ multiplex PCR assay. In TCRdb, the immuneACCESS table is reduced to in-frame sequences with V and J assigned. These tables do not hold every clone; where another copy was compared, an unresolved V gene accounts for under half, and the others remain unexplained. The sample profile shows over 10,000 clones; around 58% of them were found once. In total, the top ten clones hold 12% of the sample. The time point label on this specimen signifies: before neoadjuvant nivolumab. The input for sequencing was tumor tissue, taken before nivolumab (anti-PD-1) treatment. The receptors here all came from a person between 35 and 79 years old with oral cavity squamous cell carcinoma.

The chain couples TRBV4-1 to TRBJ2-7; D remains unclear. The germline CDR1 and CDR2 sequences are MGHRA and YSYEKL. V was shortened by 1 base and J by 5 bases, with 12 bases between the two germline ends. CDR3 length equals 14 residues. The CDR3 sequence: CASSQGLSDDEQYF. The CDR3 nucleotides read TGCGCCAGCAGCCAAGGACTCTCTGATGACGAGCAGTACTTC.

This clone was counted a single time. The CDR3 coding sequence is TGTGCCAGCGCCTGGCGTAGCGGGAGGGGGGCGCGAGAGACCCAGTACTTC. Translating it yields CASAWRSGRGARETQYF. This rearrangement joins TRBV2 to TRBJ2-5; TRBD2 matches 11 bases. The V segment lost 8 bases and the J segment 4 bases; nucleotides outside the gene matches: 15. Germline CDR1 reads SNHLY; CDR2 reads FYNNEI. The CDR3 extends over 17 amino acids.

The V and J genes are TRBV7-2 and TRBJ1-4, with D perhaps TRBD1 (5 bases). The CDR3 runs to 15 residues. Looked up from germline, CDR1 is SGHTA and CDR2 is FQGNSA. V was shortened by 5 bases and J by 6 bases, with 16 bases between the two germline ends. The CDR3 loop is CASSPQRQGDEKLFF. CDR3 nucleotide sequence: TGTGCCAGCAGCCCTCAGAGGCAGGGCGATGAAAAACTGTTTTTT.

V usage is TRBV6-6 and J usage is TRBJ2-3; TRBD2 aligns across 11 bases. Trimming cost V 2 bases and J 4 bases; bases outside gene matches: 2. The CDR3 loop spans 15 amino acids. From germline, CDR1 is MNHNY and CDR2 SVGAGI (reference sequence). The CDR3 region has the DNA TGTGCCAGCAGTTACACTAGCGGGAGTGCAGATACGCAGTATTTT. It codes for CASSYTSGSADTQYF.

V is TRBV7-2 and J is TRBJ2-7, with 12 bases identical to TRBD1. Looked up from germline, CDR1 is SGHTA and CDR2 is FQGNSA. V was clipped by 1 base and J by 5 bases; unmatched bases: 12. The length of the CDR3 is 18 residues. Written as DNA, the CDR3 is TGTGCCAGCAGCTTAGAAATGTTTAGGGACAGGGGGCGCAACGAGCAGTACTTC. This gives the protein CASSLEMFRDRGRNEQYF.

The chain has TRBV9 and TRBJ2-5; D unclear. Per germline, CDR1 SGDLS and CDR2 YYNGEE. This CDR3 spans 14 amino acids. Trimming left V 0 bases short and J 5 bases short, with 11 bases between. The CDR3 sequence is CASSVESNSETQYF. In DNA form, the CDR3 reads TGTGCCAGCAGCGTAGAGAGTAACTCGGAGACCCAGTACTTC. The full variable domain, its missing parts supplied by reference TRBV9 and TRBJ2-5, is DSGVTQTPKHLITATGQRVTLRCSPRSGDLSVYWYQQSLDQGLQFLIQYYNGEERAKGNILERFSAQQFPDLHSELNLSSLELGDSALYFCASSVESNSETQYFGPGTRLLVL.

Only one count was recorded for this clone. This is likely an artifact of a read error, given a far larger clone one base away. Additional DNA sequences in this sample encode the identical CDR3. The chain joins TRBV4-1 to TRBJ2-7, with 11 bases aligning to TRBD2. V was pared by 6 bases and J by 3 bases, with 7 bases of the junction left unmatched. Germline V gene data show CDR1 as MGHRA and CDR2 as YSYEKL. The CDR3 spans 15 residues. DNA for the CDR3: TGCGCCAGCAGAGAACTAGCGGGAGAATACTACGAGCAGTACTTC. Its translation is CASRELAGEYYEQYF.

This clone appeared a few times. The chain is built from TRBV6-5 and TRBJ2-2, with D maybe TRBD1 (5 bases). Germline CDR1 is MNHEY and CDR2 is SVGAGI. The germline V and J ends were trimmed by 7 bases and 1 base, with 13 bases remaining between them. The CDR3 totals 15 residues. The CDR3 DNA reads TGTGCCAGCAAGTTGTGGACACTGAACACCGGGGAGCTGTTTTTT. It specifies CASKLWTLNTGELFF.

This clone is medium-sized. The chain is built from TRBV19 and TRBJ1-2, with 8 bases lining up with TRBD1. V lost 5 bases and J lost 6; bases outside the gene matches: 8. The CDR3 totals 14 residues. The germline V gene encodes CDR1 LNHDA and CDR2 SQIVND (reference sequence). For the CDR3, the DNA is TGTGCCAGTAGTGGTCCAGGGGGCTTCAATGGCTACACCTTC. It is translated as CASSGPGGFNGYTF.

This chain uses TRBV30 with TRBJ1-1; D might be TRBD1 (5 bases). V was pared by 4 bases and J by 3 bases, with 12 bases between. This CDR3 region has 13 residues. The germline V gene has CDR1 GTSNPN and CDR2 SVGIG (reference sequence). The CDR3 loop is CAWMGDSYTEAFF. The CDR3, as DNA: TGTGCCTGGATGGGAGACAGCTACACTGAAGCTTTCTTT.

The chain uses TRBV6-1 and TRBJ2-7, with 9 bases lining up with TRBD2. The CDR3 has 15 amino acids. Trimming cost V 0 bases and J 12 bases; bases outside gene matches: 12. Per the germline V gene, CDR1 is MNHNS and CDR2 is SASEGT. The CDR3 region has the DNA TGTGCCAGCAGTGAAGCGGTGCTAGCGGGGAAACTTGCGTACTTC. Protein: CASSEAVLAGKLAYF.

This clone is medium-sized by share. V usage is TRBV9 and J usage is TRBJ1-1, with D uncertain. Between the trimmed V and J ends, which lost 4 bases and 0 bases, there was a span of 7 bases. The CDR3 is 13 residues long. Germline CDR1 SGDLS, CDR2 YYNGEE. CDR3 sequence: CASSSDLNTEAFF. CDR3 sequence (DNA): TGTGCCAGCAGCTCCGATTTGAACACTGAAGCTTTCTTT.

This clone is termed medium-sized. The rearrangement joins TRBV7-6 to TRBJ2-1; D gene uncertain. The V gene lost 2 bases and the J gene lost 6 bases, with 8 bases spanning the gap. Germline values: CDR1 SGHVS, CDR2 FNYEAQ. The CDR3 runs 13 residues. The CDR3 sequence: CASSLSGRNEQFF. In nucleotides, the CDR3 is TGTGCCAGCAGCTTATCAGGCCGCAATGAGCAGTTCTTC.

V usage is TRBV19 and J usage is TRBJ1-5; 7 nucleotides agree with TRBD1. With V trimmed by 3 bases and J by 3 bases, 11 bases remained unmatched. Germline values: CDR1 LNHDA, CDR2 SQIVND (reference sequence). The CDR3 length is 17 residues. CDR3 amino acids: CASSIGAGGYVNQPQHF. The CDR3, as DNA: TGTGCCAGTAGTATCGGCGCAGGGGGGTACGTCAATCAGCCCCAGCATTTT. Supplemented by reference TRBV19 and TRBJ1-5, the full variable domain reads DGGITQSPKYLFRKEGQNVTLSCEQNLNHDAMYWYRQDPGQGLRLIYYSQIVNDFQKGDIAEGYSVSREKKESFPLTVTSAQKNPTAFYLCASSIGAGGYVNQPQHFGDGTRLSIL.

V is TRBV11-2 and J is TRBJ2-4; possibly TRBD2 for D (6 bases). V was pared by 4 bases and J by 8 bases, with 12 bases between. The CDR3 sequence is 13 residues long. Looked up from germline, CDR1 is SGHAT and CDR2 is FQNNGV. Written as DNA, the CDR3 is TGTGCCAGCAGCTACGGCCGGGAGCACATTCAGTACTTC. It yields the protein CASSYGREHIQYF.

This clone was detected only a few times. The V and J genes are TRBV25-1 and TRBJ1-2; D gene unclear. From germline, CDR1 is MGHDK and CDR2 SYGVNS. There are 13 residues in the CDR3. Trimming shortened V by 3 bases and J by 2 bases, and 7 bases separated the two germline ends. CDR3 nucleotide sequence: TGTGCCAGCAGTGAGTCCGGGAACTATGGCTACACCTTC. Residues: CASSESGNYGYTF.